A single T cell receptor beta chain is shown here with its context. The entry originates in a study of blood T cell repertoires in COVID-19. Study-level background: The United States, Italy and Spain supplied acute and convalescent COVID-19 samples. PBMCs, B-cell-depleted T cells, or T cells were the source of the cDNA or gDNA that made up the material.

The germline V gene has CDR1 MDHEN and CDR2 SYDVKM. V lost 7 bases and J lost 6, with 18 bases in between. The CDR3 loop spans 14 amino acids. Per the authors' pipeline: The assay estimated nucleated cells by amplifying reference gene primers. Produced via immunoSEQ multiplex PCR; TCRdb's table is partial and in-frame only. From that table come the V and J calls and clone size; the DNA was used to work out D and trimming. The table includes approximately 170,000 clones, 86% detected once. The gene calls are TRBV28 and TRBJ1-2, with D tentatively TRBD1 (6 bases). Sequencing input: peripheral blood. The source is a man between 65 and 80 years old with acute or convalescent COVID-19. CDR3 DNA sequence: TGTGCCAGCATTTTTGCGGACAGACACCATGGCTACACCTTC. Protein product: CASIFADRHHGYTF.